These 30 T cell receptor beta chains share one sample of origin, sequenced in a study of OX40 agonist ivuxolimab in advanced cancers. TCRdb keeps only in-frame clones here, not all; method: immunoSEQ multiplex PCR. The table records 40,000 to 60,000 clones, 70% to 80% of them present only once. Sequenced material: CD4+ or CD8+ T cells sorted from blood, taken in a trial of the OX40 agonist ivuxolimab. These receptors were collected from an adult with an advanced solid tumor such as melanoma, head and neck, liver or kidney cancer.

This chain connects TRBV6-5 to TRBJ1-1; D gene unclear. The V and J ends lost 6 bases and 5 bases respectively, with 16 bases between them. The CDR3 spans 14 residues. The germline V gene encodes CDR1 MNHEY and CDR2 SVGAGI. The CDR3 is CASRPSGALTEAFF. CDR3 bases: TGTGCCAGCAGACCCAGCGGAGCTCTTACTGAAGCTTTCTTT.

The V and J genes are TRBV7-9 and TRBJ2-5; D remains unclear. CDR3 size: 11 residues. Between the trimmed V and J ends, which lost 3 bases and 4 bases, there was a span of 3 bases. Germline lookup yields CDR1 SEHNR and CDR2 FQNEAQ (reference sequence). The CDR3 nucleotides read TGTGCCAGCAGCTTTGGAGAGACCCAGTACTTC. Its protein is CASSFGETQYF.

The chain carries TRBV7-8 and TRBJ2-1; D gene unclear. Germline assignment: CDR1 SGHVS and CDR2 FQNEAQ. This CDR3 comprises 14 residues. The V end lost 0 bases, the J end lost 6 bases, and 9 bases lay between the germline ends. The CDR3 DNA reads TGTGCCAGCAGCTTAGCAGGTAGTTCCAATGAGCAGTTCTTC. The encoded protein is CASSLAGSSNEQFF.

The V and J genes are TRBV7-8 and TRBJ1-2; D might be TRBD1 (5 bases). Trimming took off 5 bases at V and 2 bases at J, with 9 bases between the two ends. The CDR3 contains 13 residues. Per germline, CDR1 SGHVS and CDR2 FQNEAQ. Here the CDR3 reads CASSRTKNYGYTF. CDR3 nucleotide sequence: TGTGCCAGCAGCCGGACAAAGAACTATGGCTACACCTTC. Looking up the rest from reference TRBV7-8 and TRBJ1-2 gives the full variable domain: GAGVSQSPRYKVAKRGQDVALRCDPISGHVSLFWYQQALGQGPEFLTYFQNEAQLDKSGLPSDRFFAERPEGSVSTLKIQRTQQEDSAVYLCASSRTKNYGYTFGSGTRLTVV.

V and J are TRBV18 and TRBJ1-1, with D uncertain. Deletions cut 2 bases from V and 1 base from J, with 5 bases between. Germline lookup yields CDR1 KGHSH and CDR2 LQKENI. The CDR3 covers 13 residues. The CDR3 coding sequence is TGTGCCAGCTCACCAGGCGGGAACACTGAAGCTTTCTTT. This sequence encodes CASSPGGNTEAFF.

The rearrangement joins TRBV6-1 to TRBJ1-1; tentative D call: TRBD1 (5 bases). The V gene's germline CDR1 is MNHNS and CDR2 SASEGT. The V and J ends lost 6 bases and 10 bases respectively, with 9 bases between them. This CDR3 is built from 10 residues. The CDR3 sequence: CASRGGGAFF. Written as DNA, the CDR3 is TGTGCCAGCAGAGGCGGGGGAGCTTTCTTT.

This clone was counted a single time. CDR3 DNA sequence: TGTGCCAGCAGCTTAAGGGGGACTAGCGGGAAGGGCTACAATGAGCAGTTCTTC. Translation: CASSLRGTSGKGYNEQFF. The chain combines TRBV7-3 with TRBJ2-1; 13 nucleotides agree with TRBD2. CDR1 and CDR2 from the germline V gene are SGHTA and FQGTGA. J lost 3 bases, V lost 1 base, and 6 bases had no gene match. The CDR3 has 18 residues. The complete variable domain, with remaining parts taken from reference TRBV7-3 and TRBJ2-1, reads GAGVSQTPSNKVTEKGKYVELRCDPISGHTALYWYRQSLGQGPEFLIYFQGTGAADDSGLPNDRFFAVRPEGSVSTLKIQRTERGDSAVYLCASSLRGTSGKGYNEQFFGPGTRLTVL.

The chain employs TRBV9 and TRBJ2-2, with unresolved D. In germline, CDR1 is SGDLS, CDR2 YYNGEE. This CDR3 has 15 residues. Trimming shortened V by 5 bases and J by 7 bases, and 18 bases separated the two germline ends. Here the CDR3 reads CASSGKSGVVGELFF. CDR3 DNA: TGTGCCAGCAGTGGGAAGAGTGGGGTGGTCGGGGAGCTGTTTTTT.

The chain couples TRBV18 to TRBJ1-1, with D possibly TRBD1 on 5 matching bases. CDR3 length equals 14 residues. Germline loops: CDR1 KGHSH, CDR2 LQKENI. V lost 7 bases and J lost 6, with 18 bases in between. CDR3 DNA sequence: TGTGCCAGCTTGCGACAGACAGTGGGTGCTGAAGCTTTCTTT. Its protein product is CASLRQTVGAEAFF.

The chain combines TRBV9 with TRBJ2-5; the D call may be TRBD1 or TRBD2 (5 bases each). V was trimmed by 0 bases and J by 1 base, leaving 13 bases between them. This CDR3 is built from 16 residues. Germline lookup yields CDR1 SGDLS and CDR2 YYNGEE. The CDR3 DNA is TGTGCCAGCAGCGTAGGAGGGATGGGGGTCCAAGAGACCCAGTACTTC. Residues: CASSVGGMGVQETQYF.

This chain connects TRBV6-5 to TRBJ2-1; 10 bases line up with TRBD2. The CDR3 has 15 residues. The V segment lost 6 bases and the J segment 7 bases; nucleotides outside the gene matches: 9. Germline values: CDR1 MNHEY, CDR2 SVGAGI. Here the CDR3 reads CASSRPPSGRNEQFF. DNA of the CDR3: TGTGCCAGCAGCCGCCCCCCTAGCGGGAGAAATGAGCAGTTCTTC.

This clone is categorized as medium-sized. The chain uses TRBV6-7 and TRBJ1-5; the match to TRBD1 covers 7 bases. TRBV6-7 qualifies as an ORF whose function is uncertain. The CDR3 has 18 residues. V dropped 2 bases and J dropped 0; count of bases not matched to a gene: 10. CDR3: CASSYTLDRVYSNQPQHF. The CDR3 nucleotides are TGTGCCAGCAGTTACACACTAGACAGGGTCTATAGCAATCAGCCCCAGCATTTT.

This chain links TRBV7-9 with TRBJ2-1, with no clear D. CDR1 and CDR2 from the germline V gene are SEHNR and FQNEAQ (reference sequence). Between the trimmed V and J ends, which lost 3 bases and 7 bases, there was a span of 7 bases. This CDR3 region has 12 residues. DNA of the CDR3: TGTGCCAGCAGCTTTGTCCTTAATGAGCAGTTCTTC. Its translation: CASSFVLNEQFF.

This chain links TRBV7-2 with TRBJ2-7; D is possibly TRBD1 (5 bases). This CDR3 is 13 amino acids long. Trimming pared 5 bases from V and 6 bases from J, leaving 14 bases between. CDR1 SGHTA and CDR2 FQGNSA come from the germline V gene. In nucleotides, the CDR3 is TGTGCCAGCAGCGGAGCCCCAGGGTCCGAGCAGTACTTC. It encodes CASSGAPGSEQYF.

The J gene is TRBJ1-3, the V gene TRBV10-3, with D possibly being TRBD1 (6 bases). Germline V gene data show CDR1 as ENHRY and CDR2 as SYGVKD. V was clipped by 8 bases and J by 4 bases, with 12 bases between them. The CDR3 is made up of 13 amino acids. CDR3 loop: CAIGGAPGNTIYF. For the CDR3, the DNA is TGTGCCATCGGGGGGGCGCCCGGAAACACCATATATTTT.

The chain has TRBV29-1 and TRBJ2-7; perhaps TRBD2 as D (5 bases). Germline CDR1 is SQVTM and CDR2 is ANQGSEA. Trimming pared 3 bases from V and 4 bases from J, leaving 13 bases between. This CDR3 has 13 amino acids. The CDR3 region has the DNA TGCAGCGTTGAGGAGCCCCGGAGGTACGAGCAGTACTTC. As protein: CSVEEPRRYEQYF.

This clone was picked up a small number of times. The CDR3 bases are TGTGCCAGCAGTTCGATAAAGGGACGAGCTTTCTTT. This encodes CASSSIKGRAFF. The chain joins TRBV28 to TRBJ1-1; the D gene is possibly TRBD1 (5 bases). The CDR3 totals 12 residues. The germline CDR1 and CDR2 sequences are MDHEN and SYDVKM. Trimming stripped 4 bases from V and 10 bases from J, with 13 bases between.

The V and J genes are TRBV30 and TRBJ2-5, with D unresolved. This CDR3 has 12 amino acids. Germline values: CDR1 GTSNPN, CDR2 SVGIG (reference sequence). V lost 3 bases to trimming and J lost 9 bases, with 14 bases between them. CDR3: CAWSPGRSAQYF. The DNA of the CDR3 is TGTGCCTGGAGCCCTGGGCGCTCGGCCCAGTACTTC. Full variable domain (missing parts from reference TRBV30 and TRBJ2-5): SQTIHQWPATLVQPVGSPLSLECTVEGTSNPNLYWYRQAAGRGLQLLFYSVGIGQISSEVPQNLSASRPQDRQFILSSKKLLLSDSGFYLCAWSPGRSAQYFGPGTRLLVL.

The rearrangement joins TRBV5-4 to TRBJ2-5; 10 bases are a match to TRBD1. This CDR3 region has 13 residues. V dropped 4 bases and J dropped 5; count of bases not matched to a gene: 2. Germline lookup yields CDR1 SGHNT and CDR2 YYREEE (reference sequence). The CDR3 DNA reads TGTGCCAGCAGCCCGGGACAGGGGGAGACCCAGTACTTC. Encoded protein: CASSPGQGETQYF.

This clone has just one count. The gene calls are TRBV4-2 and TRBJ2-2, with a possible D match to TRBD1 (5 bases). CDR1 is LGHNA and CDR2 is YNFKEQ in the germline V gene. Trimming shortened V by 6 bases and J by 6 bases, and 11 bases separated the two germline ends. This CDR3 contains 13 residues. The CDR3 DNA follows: TGTGCCAGCAGATCAGCAGGGTCCGGGGAGCTGTTTTTT. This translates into CASRSAGSGELFF.

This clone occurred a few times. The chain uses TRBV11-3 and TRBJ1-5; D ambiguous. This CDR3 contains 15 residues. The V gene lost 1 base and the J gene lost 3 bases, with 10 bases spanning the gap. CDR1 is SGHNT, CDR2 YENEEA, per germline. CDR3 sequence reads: CASSLGDRFNQPQHF. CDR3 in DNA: TGTGCCAGCAGCTTAGGAGATAGGTTCAATCAGCCCCAGCATTTT.

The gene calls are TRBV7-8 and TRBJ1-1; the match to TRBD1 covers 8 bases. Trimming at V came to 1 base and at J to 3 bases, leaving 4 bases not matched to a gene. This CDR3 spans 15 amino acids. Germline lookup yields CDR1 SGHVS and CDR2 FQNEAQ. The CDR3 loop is CASSLGGQGYTEAFF. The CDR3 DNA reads TGTGCCAGCAGCTTAGGAGGACAGGGCTACACTGAAGCTTTCTTT.

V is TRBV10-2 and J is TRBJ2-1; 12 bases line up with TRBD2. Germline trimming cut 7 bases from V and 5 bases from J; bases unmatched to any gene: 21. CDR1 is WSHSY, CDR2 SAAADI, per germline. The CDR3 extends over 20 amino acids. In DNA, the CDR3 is TGCGCCAGCAAAACTGATACCACTAGCGGGAGGACGCGGGCGGACAATGAGCAGTTCTTC. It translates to CASKTDTTSGRTRADNEQFF.

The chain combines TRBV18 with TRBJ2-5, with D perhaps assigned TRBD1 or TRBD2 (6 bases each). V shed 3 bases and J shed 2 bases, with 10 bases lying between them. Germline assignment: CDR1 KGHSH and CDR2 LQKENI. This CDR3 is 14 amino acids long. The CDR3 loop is CASSPRGAQETQYF. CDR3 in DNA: TGTGCCAGCTCACCGAGGGGGGCACAAGAGACCCAGTACTTC.

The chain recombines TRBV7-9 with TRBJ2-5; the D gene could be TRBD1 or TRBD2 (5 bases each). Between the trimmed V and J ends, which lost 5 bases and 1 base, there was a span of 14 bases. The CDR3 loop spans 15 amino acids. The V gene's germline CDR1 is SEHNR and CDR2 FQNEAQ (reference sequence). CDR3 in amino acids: CASSTYPGRQETQYF. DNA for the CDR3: TGTGCCAGCAGCACCTATCCGGGGCGCCAAGAGACCCAGTACTTC.

The CDR3 DNA sequence: TGTGCCAGCAGCTCCCCGGGCTCGAACACCGGGGAGCTGTTTTTT. Amino acids: CASSSPGSNTGELFF. The J gene is TRBJ2-2, the V gene TRBV5-5; the D is unclear. Trimming stripped 3 bases from V and 0 bases from J, with 9 bases between. The CDR3 spans 15 residues. Germline CDR1 is SGHKS and CDR2 is YYEKEE (reference sequence).

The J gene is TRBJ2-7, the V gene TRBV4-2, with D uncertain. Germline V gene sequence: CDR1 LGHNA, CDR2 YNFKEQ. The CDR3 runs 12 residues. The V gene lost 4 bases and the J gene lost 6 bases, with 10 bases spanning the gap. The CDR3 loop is CASSPYGSEQYF. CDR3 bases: TGTGCCAGCAGCCCCTATGGAAGCGAGCAGTACTTC.

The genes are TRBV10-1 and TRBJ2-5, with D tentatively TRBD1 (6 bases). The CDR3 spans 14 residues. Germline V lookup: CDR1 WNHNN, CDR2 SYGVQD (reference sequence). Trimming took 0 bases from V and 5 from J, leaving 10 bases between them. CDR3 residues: CASSESWGPETQYF. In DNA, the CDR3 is TGCGCCAGCAGTGAGTCCTGGGGGCCGGAGACCCAGTACTTC.

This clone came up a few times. CDR3 amino acids: CSGWINTQYF. CDR3 sequence (DNA): TGCAGCGGATGGATCAATACGCAGTATTTT. The rearrangement links TRBV29-1 to TRBJ2-3; D gene unclear. This CDR3 has 10 amino acids. CDR1 and CDR2 (germline): SQVTM, ANQGSEA. The germline V and J ends were trimmed by 7 bases and 7 bases, with 9 bases remaining between them.

DNA for the CDR3: TGTGCCGGAGGACGGACGAACACTGAAGCTTTCTTT. Translated: CAGGRTNTEAFF. The rearrangement uses TRBV6-1 and TRBJ1-1, with no clear D. Germline V gene lookup returns CDR1 MNHNS and CDR2 SASEGT. Trimming took off 11 bases at V and 1 base at J, with 11 bases between the two ends. The CDR3 totals 12 residues.